Listed below are T cell receptor beta chains from one sample, sequenced in a study of blood T cell repertoires in COVID-19. Data came from immunoSEQ multiplex PCR; TCRdb stores just in-frame clones and leaves some out. Of approximately 260,000 clones listed, about 86% are singletons. Specimen: peripheral blood. The receptor source for this set is an elderly woman with acute or convalescent COVID-19. Each CDR3 is given with its conserved first and last residue. Fields, in order: CDR3 DNA, CDR3 protein, D gene, clone size, V gene, J gene. D genes are given only for firm matches. Part of the rows lack a size; the others show once, few, many or a class for expanded clones.

CDR3 DNA: TGTGCCAGCAGCTCGGACAGGGGGAACACTGAAGCTTTCTTT
CDR3 protein: CASSSDRGNTEAFF
D gene: TRBD1
clone size: .
V gene: TRBV11-2
J gene: TRBJ1-1

CDR3 DNA: TGCGCCAGCAGCCAAGATGGTGGGACTGACCCGGGAAACACCTTC
CDR3 protein: CASSQDGGTDPGNTF
D gene: .
clone size: .
V gene: TRBV4-1
J gene: TRBJ1-2

CDR3 DNA: TGTGCCATCCAAAGGGACAGGCACTACGAGCAGTACTTC
CDR3 protein: CAIQRDRHYEQYF
D gene: TRBD1
clone size: .
V gene: TRBV6-5
J gene: TRBJ2-7

CDR3 DNA: TGTGCCACCAGCAGGGGAGAGACAGGGGGGAATGAAAAACTGTTTTTT
CDR3 protein: CATSRGETGGNEKLFF
D gene: TRBD1
clone size: .
V gene: TRBV15
J gene: TRBJ1-4

CDR3 DNA: TGCAGCGCCAAGACAGGGGGGCTGGGCACTGAAGCTTTCTTT
CDR3 protein: CSAKTGGLGTEAFF
D gene: TRBD1
clone size: once
V gene: TRBV29-1
J gene: TRBJ1-1

CDR3 DNA: TGTGCCATCAGTGAGGGCCGTAACTATGGCTACACCTTC
CDR3 protein: CAISEGRNYGYTF
D gene: .
clone size: .
V gene: TRBV10-3
J gene: TRBJ1-2

CDR3 DNA: TGTGCCAGCAGCCATCGGGGGTTAAACACCGGGGAGCTGTTTTTT
CDR3 protein: CASSHRGLNTGELFF
D gene: .
clone size: .
V gene: TRBV3-1/TRBV3-2
J gene: TRBJ2-2

CDR3 DNA: TGTGCCAGCAGCCGAAAAGACAGGGTTGATTCACCCCTCCACTTT
CDR3 protein: CASSRKDRVDSPLHF
D gene: TRBD1
clone size: .
V gene: TRBV7-9
J gene: TRBJ1-6

CDR3 DNA: TGCAGTGCTACAATTTCCAATGAGCAGTTCTTC
CDR3 protein: CSATISNEQFF
D gene: .
clone size: .
V gene: TRBV20-1
J gene: TRBJ2-1

CDR3 DNA: TGTGCCAGCAGTTTATTACAGGGGTCCTACAATGAGCAGTTCTTC
CDR3 protein: CASSLLQGSYNEQFF
D gene: TRBD1
clone size: .
V gene: TRBV27
J gene: TRBJ2-1

CDR3 DNA: TGTGCCAGCAGCCATTATGGGGGACAGGACACCCTTAGAGGCTACACAGATACGCAGTATTTT
CDR3 protein: CASSHYGGQDTLRGYTDTQYF
D gene: TRBD1
clone size: .
V gene: TRBV3-1/TRBV3-2
J gene: TRBJ2-3

CDR3 DNA: TGTGCCAGCACCCGGACAGGGGGTAATTCACCCCTCCACTTT
CDR3 protein: CASTRTGGNSPLHF
D gene: TRBD1
clone size: .
V gene: TRBV2
J gene: TRBJ1-6

CDR3 DNA: TGCGCCAGCAGCCGAGTCGACGGGGTGGGGTCACCCCTCCACTTT
CDR3 protein: CASSRVDGVGSPLHF
D gene: .
clone size: .
V gene: TRBV4-1
J gene: TRBJ1-6

CDR3 DNA: TGCGCCAGCAGCTTATCCAGGGGAATCCAAGAGACCCAGTACTTC
CDR3 protein: CASSLSRGIQETQYF
D gene: .
clone size: once
V gene: TRBV5-1
J gene: TRBJ2-5

CDR3 DNA: TGTGCCAGCATCCGAGGCAGAGGAGGGAATGGGAACACTGAAGCTTTCTTT
CDR3 protein: CASIRGRGGNGNTEAFF
D gene: .
clone size: many
V gene: TRBV5-4
J gene: TRBJ1-1

CDR3 DNA: TGTGCCTGGAACCACAAGGTACAGGGATTGGGGAACACTGAAGCTTTCTTT
CDR3 protein: CAWNHKVQGLGNTEAFF
D gene: .
clone size: .
V gene: TRBV30
J gene: TRBJ1-1

CDR3 DNA: TGTGCCAGTAGGATGGGACAGAGGAACACTGAAGCTTTCTTT
CDR3 protein: CASRMGQRNTEAFF
D gene: TRBD1
clone size: few
V gene: TRBV19
J gene: TRBJ1-1

CDR3 DNA: TGTGCCAGCAGCCAAGGGGACAGGGATAATTCACCCCTCCACTTT
CDR3 protein: CASSQGDRDNSPLHF
D gene: TRBD1
clone size: few
V gene: TRBV3-1/TRBV3-2
J gene: TRBJ1-6

CDR3 DNA: TGTGCCAGCAGCTTAGGGGCCGATCAGCCCCAGCATTTT
CDR3 protein: CASSLGADQPQHF
D gene: .
clone size: .
V gene: TRBV7-6
J gene: TRBJ1-5

CDR3 DNA: TGTGCCAGCTCACCATCACTAGCGGGCACAGATACGCAGTATTTT
CDR3 protein: CASSPSLAGTDTQYF
D gene: TRBD2
clone size: .
V gene: TRBV18
J gene: TRBJ2-3

CDR3 DNA: TGTGCCTTTTCCCTAGGAGCAACTAATGAAAAACTGTTTTTT
CDR3 protein: CAFSLGATNEKLFF
D gene: .
clone size: .
V gene: TRBV30
J gene: TRBJ1-4

CDR3 DNA: TGTGCCAGCAGCCAAGGGCAGGTCCACCTTTCACCCCTCCACTTT
CDR3 protein: CASSQGQVHLSPLHF
D gene: .
clone size: .
V gene: TRBV3-1/TRBV3-2
J gene: TRBJ1-6

CDR3 DNA: TGCGCCAGCAGCCAAGAATTTACAGGGGGGCCGTCTGGGGCCAACGTCCTGACTTTC
CDR3 protein: CASSQEFTGGPSGANVLTF
D gene: TRBD1
clone size: .
V gene: TRBV4-1
J gene: TRBJ2-6

CDR3 DNA: TGTGCCAGCAGTGAAGGGGTCAGGGGGGCTTTCTTT
CDR3 protein: CASSEGVRGAFF
D gene: TRBD1
clone size: .
V gene: TRBV2
J gene: TRBJ1-1

CDR3 DNA: TGTGCCAGCAGCTTACGAGCGGGGGGCGGCACAGATACGCAGTATTTT
CDR3 protein: CASSLRAGGGTDTQYF
D gene: TRBD2
clone size: .
V gene: TRBV7-6
J gene: TRBJ2-3

CDR3 DNA: TGTGCCAGCAGTCAAGAGGAAAAACTGTTTTTT
CDR3 protein: CASSQEEKLFF
D gene: .
clone size: .
V gene: TRBV16
J gene: TRBJ1-4

CDR3 DNA: TGCGCCAGCAGCCCCGGGACAGCGCCCTACACTGAAGCTTTCTTT
CDR3 protein: CASSPGTAPYTEAFF
D gene: TRBD1
clone size: .
V gene: TRBV5-1
J gene: TRBJ1-1

CDR3 DNA: TGTGCCAGCAGTCTCGGGACAGGGGGCCCGAATCAGCCCCAGCATTTT
CDR3 protein: CASSLGTGGPNQPQHF
D gene: TRBD1
clone size: few
V gene: TRBV3-1/TRBV3-2
J gene: TRBJ1-5

CDR3 DNA: TGTGCCAGCAGCCCTACAGGGATGGAGCTGTTTTTT
CDR3 protein: CASSPTGMELFF
D gene: .
clone size: few
V gene: TRBV11-3
J gene: TRBJ2-2

CDR3 DNA: TGTGCCAGCAGCCCGTACGGGACAGGGGATGCGGCCGGGGCCAACGTCCTGACTTTC
CDR3 protein: CASSPYGTGDAAGANVLTF
D gene: TRBD1
clone size: few
V gene: TRBV7-3
J gene: TRBJ2-6

CDR3 DNA: TGTGCCAGCAGCGAGGGACAGGCGTGGACTAACGAGCAGTACTTC
CDR3 protein: CASSEGQAWTNEQYF
D gene: TRBD1
clone size: .
V gene: TRBV7-9
J gene: TRBJ2-7

CDR3 DNA: TGCAGCGTCACAGGGGAGACTGGAAACACCATATATTTT
CDR3 protein: CSVTGETGNTIYF
D gene: TRBD1
clone size: .
V gene: TRBV29-1
J gene: TRBJ1-3

CDR3 DNA: TGTGCCAGCAGACTACGACAGGGAGAAGCTTTCTTT
CDR3 protein: CASRLRQGEAFF
D gene: TRBD1
clone size: few
V gene: TRBV28
J gene: TRBJ1-1

CDR3 DNA: TGTGCCAGCAGCCAGGGGGCGACCGTCACCAATGAGCAGTTCTTC
CDR3 protein: CASSQGATVTNEQFF
D gene: TRBD1
clone size: .
V gene: TRBV5-6
J gene: TRBJ2-1

CDR3 DNA: TGTGCCAGCTCGGGGGAAAGCGGGGGGTACCAAGAGACCCAGTACTTC
CDR3 protein: CASSGESGGYQETQYF
D gene: TRBD2
clone size: .
V gene: TRBV2
J gene: TRBJ2-5

CDR3 DNA: TGTGCCAGCAGCCAAAGTAGTGCAGGGGTACATGGTACGCAGTATTTT
CDR3 protein: CASSQSSAGVHGTQYF
D gene: .
clone size: .
V gene: TRBV9
J gene: TRBJ2-3

CDR3 DNA: TGTGCCAGCGCCCCCAGAGAGGTCCGCTATGGCTACACCTTC
CDR3 protein: CASAPREVRYGYTF
D gene: .
clone size: once
V gene: TRBV6-5
J gene: TRBJ1-2

CDR3 DNA: TGTGCCAGCAGCTTAGGAACCGACAGGGACGAGCAGTACTTC
CDR3 protein: CASSLGTDRDEQYF
D gene: TRBD1
clone size: .
V gene: TRBV7-9
J gene: TRBJ2-7

CDR3 DNA: TGTGCCAGCAGTGGGGTAGGGGGACGCACTGAAGCTTTCTTT
CDR3 protein: CASSGVGGRTEAFF
D gene: .
clone size: few
V gene: TRBV27
J gene: TRBJ1-1

CDR3 DNA: TGTGCCAGCAGCTTTGACAGGGCTGGAAACACCATATATTTT
CDR3 protein: CASSFDRAGNTIYF
D gene: TRBD1
clone size: .
V gene: TRBV3-1/TRBV3-2
J gene: TRBJ1-3

CDR3 DNA: TGTGCCAGCAGCGCGGGGGGCAGGGACAGCTATGGCTACACCTTC
CDR3 protein: CASSAGGRDSYGYTF
D gene: TRBD1
clone size: .
V gene: TRBV28
J gene: TRBJ1-2

CDR3 DNA: TGTGCCAGCAGCTTAGGGTTGTCGACTAGCACAGATACGCAGTATTTT
CDR3 protein: CASSLGLSTSTDTQYF
D gene: .
clone size: .
V gene: TRBV11-3
J gene: TRBJ2-3

CDR3 DNA: TGCGCCAGCAGTGAGTCCGGAGGGGGCTCAGATTCACCCCTCCACTTT
CDR3 protein: CASSESGGGSDSPLHF
D gene: TRBD1
clone size: .
V gene: TRBV10-2
J gene: TRBJ1-6

CDR3 DNA: TGTGCCAGCAGCCAAGGACCCCTAGCGGGGACCCAGTACTTC
CDR3 protein: CASSQGPLAGTQYF
D gene: TRBD2
clone size: .
V gene: TRBV3-1/TRBV3-2
J gene: TRBJ2-5

CDR3 DNA: TGTGCCAGCAGTTCCCGAGGACAGGGGGCTAGGAATGAAAAACTGTTTTTT
CDR3 protein: CASSSRGQGARNEKLFF
D gene: TRBD1
clone size: .
V gene: TRBV6-2/TRBV6-3
J gene: TRBJ1-4

CDR3 DNA: TGTGCCAGCAGTGGGACAGGGGGCTCAGAGACCCAGTACTTC
CDR3 protein: CASSGTGGSETQYF
D gene: TRBD1
clone size: .
V gene: TRBV25-1
J gene: TRBJ2-5

CDR3 DNA: TGTGCCAGCAGTTACTCGGACAGGGGCGCAGGAAACACCATATATTTT
CDR3 protein: CASSYSDRGAGNTIYF
D gene: TRBD1
clone size: .
V gene: TRBV6-2/TRBV6-3
J gene: TRBJ1-3

CDR3 DNA: TGTGCCAGCAGCCCTGACTTCGCAAACATTCAGTACTTC
CDR3 protein: CASSPDFANIQYF
D gene: .
clone size: .
V gene: TRBV12-3/TRBV12-4
J gene: TRBJ2-4

CDR3 DNA: TGTGCCAGCAGCTTAGTGGGGCGGGGGAGCTCCTACGAGCAGTACTTC
CDR3 protein: CASSLVGRGSSYEQYF
D gene: TRBD2
clone size: .
V gene: TRBV11-2
J gene: TRBJ2-7

CDR3 DNA: TGTGCCAGTAGTGGGACAGGCGTGAATGAAAAACTGTTTTTT
CDR3 protein: CASSGTGVNEKLFF
D gene: TRBD1
clone size: .
V gene: TRBV19
J gene: TRBJ1-4

CDR3 DNA: TGTGCCAGCAGCCCTGGGGCTGGGGGCCAGGAGACCCAGTACTTC
CDR3 protein: CASSPGAGGQETQYF
D gene: .
clone size: .
V gene: TRBV2
J gene: TRBJ2-5

CDR3 DNA: TGTGCCAGCAGTCCCGGGGGACTTAACTATGGCTACACCTTC
CDR3 protein: CASSPGGLNYGYTF
D gene: .
clone size: .
V gene: TRBV6-5
J gene: TRBJ1-2

CDR3 DNA: TGTGCCAGCAGCCAGCTGGTCGGGGAACGAGCTTTCTTT
CDR3 protein: CASSQLVGERAFF
D gene: .
clone size: .
V gene: TRBV7-8
J gene: TRBJ1-1

CDR3 DNA: TGCGCCAGCAGCTTGACAGGGGTGGTCTACGAGCAGTACTTC
CDR3 protein: CASSLTGVVYEQYF
D gene: TRBD1
clone size: .
V gene: TRBV5-1
J gene: TRBJ2-7

CDR3 DNA: TGCGCCAGCAGTCCCACAGCGGGGGTGGAGACCCAGTACTTC
CDR3 protein: CASSPTAGVETQYF
D gene: TRBD2
clone size: .
V gene: TRBV5-1
J gene: TRBJ2-5

CDR3 DNA: TGTGCCAGCACCGCCCGGAGGACGGGTCCACTGATGAACACTGAAGCTTTCTTT
CDR3 protein: CASTARRTGPLMNTEAFF
D gene: .
clone size: .
V gene: TRBV2
J gene: TRBJ1-1

CDR3 DNA: TGTGCCAGCAGCTTAGGGCAGGGCTTTAGCACAGATACGCAGTATTTT
CDR3 protein: CASSLGQGFSTDTQYF
D gene: .
clone size: .
V gene: TRBV7-2
J gene: TRBJ2-3

CDR3 DNA: TGTGCCACAAGTCGGGGCTCAGCGGGAAACACTGAAGCTTTCTTT
CDR3 protein: CATSRGSAGNTEAFF
D gene: .
clone size: once
V gene: TRBV6-6
J gene: TRBJ1-1

CDR3 DNA: TGTGCCAGCTCACCGAGGGGGACAGGATGGAGCACTGAAGCTTTCTTT
CDR3 protein: CASSPRGTGWSTEAFF
D gene: TRBD1
clone size: once
V gene: TRBV18
J gene: TRBJ1-1